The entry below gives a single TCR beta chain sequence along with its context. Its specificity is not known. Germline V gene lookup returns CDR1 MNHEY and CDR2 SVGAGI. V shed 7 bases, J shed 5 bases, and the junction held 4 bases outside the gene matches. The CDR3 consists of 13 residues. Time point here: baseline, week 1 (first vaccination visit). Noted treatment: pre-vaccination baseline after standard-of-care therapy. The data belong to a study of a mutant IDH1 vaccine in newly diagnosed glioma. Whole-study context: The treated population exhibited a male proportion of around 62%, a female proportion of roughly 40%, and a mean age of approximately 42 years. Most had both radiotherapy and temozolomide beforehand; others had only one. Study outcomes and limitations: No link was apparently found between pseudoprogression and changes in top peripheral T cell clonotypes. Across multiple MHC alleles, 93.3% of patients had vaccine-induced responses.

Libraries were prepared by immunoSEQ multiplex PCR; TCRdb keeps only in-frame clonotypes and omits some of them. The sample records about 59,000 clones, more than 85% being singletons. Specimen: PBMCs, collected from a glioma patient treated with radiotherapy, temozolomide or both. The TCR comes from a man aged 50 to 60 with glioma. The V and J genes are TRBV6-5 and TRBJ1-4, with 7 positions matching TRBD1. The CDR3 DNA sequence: TGTGCCAGCAAAAAACAGGGGAATGAAAAACTGTTTTTT. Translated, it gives CASKKQGNEKLFF.